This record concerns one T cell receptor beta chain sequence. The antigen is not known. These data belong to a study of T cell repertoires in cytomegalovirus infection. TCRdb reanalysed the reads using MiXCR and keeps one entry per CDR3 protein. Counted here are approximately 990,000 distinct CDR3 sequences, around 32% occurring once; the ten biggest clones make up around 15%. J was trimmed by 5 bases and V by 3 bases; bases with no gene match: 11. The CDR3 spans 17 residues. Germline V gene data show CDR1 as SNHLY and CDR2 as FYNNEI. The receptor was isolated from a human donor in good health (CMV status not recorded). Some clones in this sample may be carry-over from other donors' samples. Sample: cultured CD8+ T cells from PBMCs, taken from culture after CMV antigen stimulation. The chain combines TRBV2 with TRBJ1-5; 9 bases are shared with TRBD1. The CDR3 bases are TGTGCCAGCAGTGACCTTACCGGGACAGGGAACTATCAGCCCCAGCATTTT. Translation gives CASSDLTGTGNYQPQHF. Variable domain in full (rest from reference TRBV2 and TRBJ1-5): EPEVTQTPSHQVTQMGQEVILRCVPISNHLYFYWYRQILGQKVEFLVSFYNNEISEKSEIFDDQFSVERPDGSNFTLKIRSTKLEDSAMYFCASSDLTGTGNYQPQHFGDGTRLSIL.